Below are 9 T cell receptor beta chains sequenced from a single sample in a study of CD8 T cells in ankylosing spondylitis. TCRdb passed the 5' RACE reads through MiXCR, listing each CDR3 protein once. The sample contains approximately 200,000 distinct CDR3 sequences, roughly 13% of which appear only once. Sequenced input: blood, either unsorted or a sorted T cell fraction (not recorded which). The receptors derive from a male donor with ankylosing spondylitis or in good health (not recorded which).

This clonotype was counted only a few times. The chain is built from TRBV6-5 and TRBJ1-1; a weak D match, TRBD1 (6 bases). CDR3 length: 15 amino acids. With 3 bases removed from V and 3 bases from J, the gap between germline ends came to 14 bases. Germline assignment: CDR1 MNHEY and CDR2 SVGAGI. In DNA form, the CDR3 reads TGTGCCAGCAGTTATAAGGGTGACAGGTACACTGAAGCTTTCTTT. The encoded protein is CASSYKGDRYTEAFF.

This clonotype was seen more than once but under ten times. The rearrangement joins TRBV6-5 to TRBJ1-2; the match to TRBD1 covers 11 bases. The germline V gene encodes CDR1 MNHEY and CDR2 SVGAGI. CDR3 length equals 15 residues. After removal of 4 bases from V and 2 bases from J, the junction contained 3 bases not matched to a gene. The CDR3 sequence is CASSSGQGANYGYTF. The CDR3 coding sequence is TGTGCCAGCAGTTCCGGACAGGGGGCCAACTATGGCTACACCTTC.

This clonotype was observed a few times. The chain employs TRBV10-3 and TRBJ2-7; 9 bases map to TRBD1. The ends lost 4 bases at V and 7 bases at J; junction bases unmatched: 5. The length of the CDR3 is 13 residues. Germline-derived CDR1 and CDR2 are ENHRY and SYGVKD. The CDR3 coding sequence is TGTGCCATCAGTGCTCCCGGGACAGGGGAGCAGTACTTC. It translates to CAISAPGTGEQYF.

The chain carries TRBV12-3 or TRBV12-4 and TRBJ2-7, with D possibly being TRBD1 (5 bases). The CDR3 is 13 amino acids. Trimming removed 5 bases at V and 1 base at J, with 9 bases between. The CDR3, as DNA: TGTGCCAGCAGTCCAGGGTTTTCCTACGAGCAGTACTTC. Encoded protein: CASSPGFSYEQYF.

This clonotype was seen more than once but under ten times. The chain links TRBV6-2 or TRBV6-3 to TRBJ2-7; 8 bases align to TRBD2. Unmatched junction bases numbered 6, after V lost 7 bases and J lost 4 bases. The CDR3 totals 13 residues. CDR1 is MNHEY and CDR2 is SVGEGT in the germline V gene. The CDR3 DNA follows: TGTGCCAGCACGAGCGGGGGTTGGTACGAGCAGTACTTC. As protein: CASTSGGWYEQYF.

This clonotype was seen a few times. The chain carries TRBV10-2 and TRBJ1-1, with D uncertain. Trimming shortened V by 5 bases and J by 10 bases, and 11 bases separated the two germline ends. The CDR3 spans 11 residues. Per germline, CDR1 WSHSY and CDR2 SAAADI. The CDR3 loop reads CASSIWWGAFF. The CDR3 DNA is TGCGCCAGCAGTATATGGTGGGGAGCTTTCTTT.

The table lists this clonotype with many counts. V usage is TRBV6-5 and J usage is TRBJ2-3; no reliable D call. Trimming stripped 6 bases from V and 0 bases from J, with 13 bases between. Per germline, CDR1 MNHEY and CDR2 SVGAGI. This CDR3 is 15 amino acids long. The CDR3 is CASSFLAASTDTQYF. The CDR3 coding sequence is TGTGCCAGCAGCTTCCTCGCCGCTAGCACAGATACGCAGTATTTT.

This clonotype was found many times. The gene calls are TRBV6-5 and TRBJ2-1, with 8 bases matching TRBD1. There are 13 residues in the CDR3. The germline V gene has CDR1 MNHEY and CDR2 SVGAGI. J gave up 9 bases and V 4 bases, and 5 bases lay outside the gene matches. The CDR3 is CASSSRQGIEQFF. The CDR3 nucleotides are TGTGCCAGCAGTTCCAGACAGGGGATTGAGCAGTTCTTC.

The rearrangement links TRBV6-1 to TRBJ1-1; the D gene is possibly TRBD1 (5 bases). Trimming pared 8 bases from V and 5 bases from J, leaving 21 bases between. The germline gives CDR1 MNHNS, CDR2 SASEGT. The CDR3 loop spans 15 amino acids. The CDR3 nucleotides read TGTGCCAGCGAAGTCCCCGGGACCGCCGGGACTGAAGCTTTCTTT. Translated: CASEVPGTAGTEAFF.